The clone carrying this T cell receptor (beta chain) was counted ten times or more. Germline V gene lookup returns CDR1 SGHAT and CDR2 FQNNGV. The CDR3 covers 16 residues. Losses at the gene ends were 1 base for V and 4 bases for J; bases not matched to a gene: 5. The time point denotes: patch test 2, 6 weeks after DPC sensitization. Treatment defined: therapeutic diphenylcyclopropenone sensitization with weekly scalp DPC. This sample was included in a study of human T cells and chemical hapten exposure. Each CDR3 protein is one row after TCRdb ran MiXCR on the RACE reads. Seen here are over 130,000 distinct CDR3 sequences, about an eighth observed once, and the top ten hold 1.3% to 1.5%.

The V call is TRBV11-2, the J call TRBJ2-5; 11 positions match TRBD1. This specimen consisted of whole blood, obtained in connection with sensitization to the hapten diphenylcyclopropenone (DPC). The TCR comes from a woman aged 50 to 60 with alopecia areata. Some clones in this sample may be carry-over from other donors' samples. This chain's CDR3 is CASSLVGTGGSETQYF. The CDR3 DNA reads as TGTGCCAGCAGCTTAGTTGGGACAGGGGGTTCAGAGACCCAGTACTTC. Full variable domain (remainder filled in from reference TRBV11-2 and TRBJ2-5): EAGVAQSPRYKIIEKRQSVAFWCNPISGHATLYWYQQILGQGPKLLIQFQNNGVVDDSQLPKDRFSAERLKGVDSTLKIQPAKLEDSAVYLCASSLVGTGGSETQYFGPGTRLLVL.